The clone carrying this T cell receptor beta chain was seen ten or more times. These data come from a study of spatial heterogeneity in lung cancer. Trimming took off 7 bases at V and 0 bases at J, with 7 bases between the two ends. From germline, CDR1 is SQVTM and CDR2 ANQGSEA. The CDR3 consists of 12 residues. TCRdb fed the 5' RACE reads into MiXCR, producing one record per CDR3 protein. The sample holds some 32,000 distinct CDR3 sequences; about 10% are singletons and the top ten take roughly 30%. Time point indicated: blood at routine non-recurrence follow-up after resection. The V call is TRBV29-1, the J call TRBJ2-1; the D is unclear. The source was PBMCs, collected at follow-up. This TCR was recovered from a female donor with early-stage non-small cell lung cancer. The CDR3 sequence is CSGGNSYNEQFF. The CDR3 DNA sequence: TGCAGCGGCGGCAACTCCTACAATGAGCAGTTCTTC.